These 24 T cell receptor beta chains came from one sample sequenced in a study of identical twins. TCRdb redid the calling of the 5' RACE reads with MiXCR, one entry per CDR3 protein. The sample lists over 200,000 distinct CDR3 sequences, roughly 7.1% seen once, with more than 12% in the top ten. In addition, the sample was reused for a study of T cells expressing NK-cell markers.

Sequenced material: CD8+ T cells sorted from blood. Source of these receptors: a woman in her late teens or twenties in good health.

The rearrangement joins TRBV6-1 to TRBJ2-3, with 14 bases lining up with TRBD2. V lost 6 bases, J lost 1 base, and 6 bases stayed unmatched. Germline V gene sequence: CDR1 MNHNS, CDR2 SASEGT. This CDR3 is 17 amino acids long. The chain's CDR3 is CASSRPGLAGGTDTQYF. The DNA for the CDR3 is TGTGCCAGCAGCCGTCCGGGACTAGCGGGGGGCACAGATACGCAGTATTTT.

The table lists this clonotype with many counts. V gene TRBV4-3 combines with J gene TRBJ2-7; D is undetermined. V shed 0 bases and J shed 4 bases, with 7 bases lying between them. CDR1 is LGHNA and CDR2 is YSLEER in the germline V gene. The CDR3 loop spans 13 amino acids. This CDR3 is CASSQDLQYEQYF. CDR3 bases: TGCGCCAGCAGCCAAGATCTGCAATACGAGCAGTACTTC.

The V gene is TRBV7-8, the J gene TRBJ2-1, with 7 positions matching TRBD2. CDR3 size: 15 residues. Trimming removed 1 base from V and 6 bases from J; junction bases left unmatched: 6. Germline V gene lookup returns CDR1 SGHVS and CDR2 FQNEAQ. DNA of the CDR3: TGTGCCAGCAGCTTAGGGCGAGCGGGGATCAATGAGCAGTTCTTC. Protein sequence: CASSLGRAGINEQFF.

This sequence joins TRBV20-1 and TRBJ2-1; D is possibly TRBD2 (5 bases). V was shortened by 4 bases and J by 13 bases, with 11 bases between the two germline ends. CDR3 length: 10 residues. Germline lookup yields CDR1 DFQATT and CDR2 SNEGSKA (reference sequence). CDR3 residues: CSATDSTQFF. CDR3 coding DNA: TGCAGTGCTACGGACTCCACACAGTTCTTC.

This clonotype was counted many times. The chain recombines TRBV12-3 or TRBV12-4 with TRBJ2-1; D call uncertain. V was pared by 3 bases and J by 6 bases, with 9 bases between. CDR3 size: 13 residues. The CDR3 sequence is CASSFGSSNEQFF. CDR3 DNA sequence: TGTGCCAGCAGTTTCGGGTCTTCCAATGAGCAGTTCTTC.

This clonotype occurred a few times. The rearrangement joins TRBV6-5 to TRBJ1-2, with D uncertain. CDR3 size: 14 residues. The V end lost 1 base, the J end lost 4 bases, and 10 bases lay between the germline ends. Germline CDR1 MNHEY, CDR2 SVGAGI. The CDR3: CASSYLGPGYGYTF. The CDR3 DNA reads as TGTGCCAGCAGTTACTTAGGCCCGGGCTATGGCTACACCTTC.

The CDR3 loop reads CATSSPRTAYSYEQYF. CDR3 DNA sequence: TGTGCCACCAGCAGTCCCCGGACAGCTTACTCCTACGAGCAGTACTTC. J is TRBJ2-7 and V is TRBV15; D possibly corresponds to TRBD1 (6 bases). V dropped 3 bases and J dropped 0 bases, with 15 bases sitting between them. The CDR3 contains 16 residues. Germline V lookup: CDR1 LNHNV, CDR2 YYDKDF (reference sequence).

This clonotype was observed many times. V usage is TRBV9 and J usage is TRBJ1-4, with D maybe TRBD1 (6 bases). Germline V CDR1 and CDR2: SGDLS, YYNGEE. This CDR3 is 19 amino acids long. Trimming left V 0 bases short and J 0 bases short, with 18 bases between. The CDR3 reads CASSVGEGGSHATNEKLFF. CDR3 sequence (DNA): TGTGCCAGCAGCGTAGGGGAGGGGGGCAGCCACGCAACTAATGAAAAACTGTTTTTT.

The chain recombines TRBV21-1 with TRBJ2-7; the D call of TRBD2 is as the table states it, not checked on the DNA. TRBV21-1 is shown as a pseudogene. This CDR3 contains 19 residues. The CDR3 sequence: CASSKTSGKGEGYSYEQYF. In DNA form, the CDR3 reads TGTGCCAGCAGCAAAACTAGCGGGAAGGGTGAGGGTTACTCCTACGAGCAGTACTTC.

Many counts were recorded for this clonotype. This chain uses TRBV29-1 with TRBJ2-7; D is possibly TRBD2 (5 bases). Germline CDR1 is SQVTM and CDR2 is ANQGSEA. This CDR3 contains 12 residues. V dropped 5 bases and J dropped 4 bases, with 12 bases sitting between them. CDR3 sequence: CSVQTKLYEQYF. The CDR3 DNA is TGCAGCGTTCAGACTAAGCTATACGAGCAGTACTTC.

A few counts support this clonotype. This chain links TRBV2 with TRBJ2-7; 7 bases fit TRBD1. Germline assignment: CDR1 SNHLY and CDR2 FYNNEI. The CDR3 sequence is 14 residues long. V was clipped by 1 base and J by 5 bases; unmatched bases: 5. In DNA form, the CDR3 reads TGTGCCAGCAGTGAAGAACCGACAGGGAACGAGCAGTACTTC. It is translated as CASSEEPTGNEQYF.

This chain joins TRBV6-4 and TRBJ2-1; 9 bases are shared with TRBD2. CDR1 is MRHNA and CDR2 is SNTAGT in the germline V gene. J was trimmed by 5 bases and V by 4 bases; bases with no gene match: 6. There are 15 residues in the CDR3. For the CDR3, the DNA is TGTGCCAGCAGTGCGGGCGGGGGGGCCCACAATGAGCAGTTCTTC. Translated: CASSAGGGAHNEQFF.

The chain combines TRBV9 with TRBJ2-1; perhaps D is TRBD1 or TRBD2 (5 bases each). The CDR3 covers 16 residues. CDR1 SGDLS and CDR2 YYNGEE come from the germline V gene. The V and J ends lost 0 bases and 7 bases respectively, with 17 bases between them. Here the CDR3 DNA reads TGTGCCAGCAGCGTAGGATCCGGCTTCGGGGCTAATGAGCAGTTCTTC. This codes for CASSVGSGFGANEQFF. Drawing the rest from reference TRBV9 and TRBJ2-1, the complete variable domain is DSGVTQTPKHLITATGQRVTLRCSPRSGDLSVYWYQQSLDQGLQFLIQYYNGEERAKGNILERFSAQQFPDLHSELNLSSLELGDSALYFCASSVGSGFGANEQFFGPGTRLTVL.

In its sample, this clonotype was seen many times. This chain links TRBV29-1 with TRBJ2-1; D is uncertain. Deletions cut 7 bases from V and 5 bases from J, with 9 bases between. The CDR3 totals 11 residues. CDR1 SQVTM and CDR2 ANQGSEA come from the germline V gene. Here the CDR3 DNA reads TGCAGCGCCGACTGGAACAATGAGCAGTTCTTC. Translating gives CSADWNNEQFF.

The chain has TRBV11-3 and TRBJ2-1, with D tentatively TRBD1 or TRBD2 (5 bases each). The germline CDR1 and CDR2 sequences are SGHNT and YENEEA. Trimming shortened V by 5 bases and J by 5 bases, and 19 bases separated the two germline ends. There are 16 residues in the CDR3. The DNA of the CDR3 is TGTGCCAGCAGCCCTTTATTTGGGGGAAAGCACAATGAGCAGTTCTTC. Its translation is CASSPLFGGKHNEQFF.

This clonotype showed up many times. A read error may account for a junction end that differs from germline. This CDR3 reads CASSPTQGSYEDF. CDR3 in DNA: TGTGCCAGCAGTCCCACACAGGGGTCTTACGAGGACTTC. This rearrangement joins TRBV6-2 or TRBV6-3 to TRBJ2-4, with 7 bases identical to TRBD1. In germline, CDR1 is MNHEY, CDR2 SVGEGT. This CDR3 has 13 residues.

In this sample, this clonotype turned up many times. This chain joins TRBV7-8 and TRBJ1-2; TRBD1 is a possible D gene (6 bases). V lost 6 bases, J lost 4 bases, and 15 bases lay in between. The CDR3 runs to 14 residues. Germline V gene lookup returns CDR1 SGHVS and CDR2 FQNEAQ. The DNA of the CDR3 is TGTGCCAGCAGTTTTACAGGGAATACCTATGGCTACACCTTC. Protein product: CASSFTGNTYGYTF.

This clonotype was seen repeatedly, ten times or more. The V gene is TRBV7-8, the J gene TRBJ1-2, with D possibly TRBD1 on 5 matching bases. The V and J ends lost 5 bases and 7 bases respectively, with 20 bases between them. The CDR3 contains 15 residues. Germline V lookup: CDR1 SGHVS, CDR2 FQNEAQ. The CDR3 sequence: CASSDGTLGPGGYTF. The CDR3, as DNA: TGTGCCAGCAGCGACGGGACTCTCGGCCCCGGTGGCTACACCTTC.

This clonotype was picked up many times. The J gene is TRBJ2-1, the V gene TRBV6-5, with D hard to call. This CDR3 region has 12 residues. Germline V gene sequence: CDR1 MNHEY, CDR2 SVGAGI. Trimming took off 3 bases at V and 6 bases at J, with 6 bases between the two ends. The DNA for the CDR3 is TGTGCCAGCAGTTATTCCGCCAATGAGCAGTTCTTC. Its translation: CASSYSANEQFF.

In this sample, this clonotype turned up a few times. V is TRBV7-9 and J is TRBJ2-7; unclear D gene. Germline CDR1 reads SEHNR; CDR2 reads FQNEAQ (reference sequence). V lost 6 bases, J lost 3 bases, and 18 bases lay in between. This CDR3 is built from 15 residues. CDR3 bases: TGTGCCAGCAGTCCAAAGGGCTCTAAATTCTACGAGCAGTACTTC. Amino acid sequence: CASSPKGSKFYEQYF.

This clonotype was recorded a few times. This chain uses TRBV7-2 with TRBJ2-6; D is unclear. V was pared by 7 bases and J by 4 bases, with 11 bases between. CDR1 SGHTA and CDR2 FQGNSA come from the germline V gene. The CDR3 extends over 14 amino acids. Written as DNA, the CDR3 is TGTGCCAGCAATTGGGTGGTCGGGGCCAACGTCCTGACTTTC. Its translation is CASNWVVGANVLTF.

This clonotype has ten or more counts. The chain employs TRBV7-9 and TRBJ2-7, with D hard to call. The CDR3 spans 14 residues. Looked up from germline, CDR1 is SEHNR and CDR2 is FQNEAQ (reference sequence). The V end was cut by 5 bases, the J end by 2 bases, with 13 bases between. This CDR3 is CASSHPDGPYEQYF. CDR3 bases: TGTGCCAGCAGCCATCCGGACGGGCCCTACGAGCAGTACTTC.

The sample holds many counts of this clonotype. The CDR3 reads CASKTEAINEQYF. CDR3 bases: TGCGCCAGCAAAACGGAGGCTATCAACGAGCAGTACTTC. The gene calls are TRBV10-1 and TRBJ2-7, with D maybe TRBD2 (5 bases). CDR1 is WNHNN and CDR2 is SYGVQD in the germline V gene (reference sequence). V was pared by 7 bases and J by 5 bases, with 15 bases between. This CDR3 region has 13 residues.

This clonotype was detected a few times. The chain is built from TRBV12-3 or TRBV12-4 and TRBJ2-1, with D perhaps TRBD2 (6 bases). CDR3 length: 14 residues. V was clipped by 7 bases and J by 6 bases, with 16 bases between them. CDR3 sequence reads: CASTAGGATNEQFF. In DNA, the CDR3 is TGTGCCAGCACAGCCGGAGGGGCCACCAATGAGCAGTTCTTC.